This passage covers 2 T cell receptor beta chains from one sample sequenced in a study of OX40 agonist ivuxolimab in advanced cancers. The repertoire was sequenced with immunoSEQ multiplex PCR; TCRdb's copy has only in-frame clones and lacks some. This sample has about 81,000 clones, with under 95% found just once. The specimen comprised CD4+ or CD8+ T cells sorted from blood, sampled in a trial of the OX40 agonist ivuxolimab. The receptors derive from an adult with an advanced solid tumor such as melanoma, head and neck, liver or kidney cancer.

The chain employs TRBV29-1 and TRBJ1-2, with D possibly matching TRBD1 (5 bases). The V and J ends lost 5 bases and 6 bases respectively, with 10 bases between them. This CDR3 comprises 11 residues. Germline CDR1 and CDR2: SQVTM and ANQGSEA. The CDR3 DNA sequence: TGCAGCGTTAGTAAGGGGCATGGCTACACCTTC. Translating it yields CSVSKGHGYTF.

This chain links TRBV28 with TRBJ2-3; 12 bases fit TRBD1. This CDR3 region has 17 residues. Trimming removed 7 bases from V and 3 bases from J; junction bases left unmatched: 11. Germline lookup yields CDR1 MDHEN and CDR2 SYDVKM. The CDR3: CASKPAGGQGATDTQYF. The CDR3 DNA follows: TGTGCCAGCAAACCCGCGGGGGGACAGGGGGCGACAGATACGCAGTATTTT.